Given below is one TCR beta chain in context. Its antigen has not been determined. No much larger clonotype is one base removed from it; base qualities were not supplied. This sample is part of a study of cytomegalovirus exposure and HLA in healthy donors (dated 2017 in TCRdb). About the study as a whole: An earlier analysis of under 600 of the donors reported 250 to 300 Gb of sequence data and some 100 million unique TCR beta sequences from about 179 million T cells. To predict cytomegalovirus infection status, the study combined high-throughput TCR immunosequencing, statistical association of individual TCRs with disease status, and machine learning. The study profiled the T cell repertoires of about 640 subjects by immunosequencing and related them to cytomegalovirus serostatus. The number of typed donors differed by locus: roughly 629-640 for A, B, C, DRB1 and DQB1; approximately 520 for DQA1; approximately 600 for DPA1; and roughly 450 for DPB1. Of the roughly 390 genotyped donors, about 84% fell in the genetic ancestry cluster associated with self-reported Caucasian donors. The study was designed to test whether signatures of past pathogen exposure could be identified by cataloging public T cell receptors. Several DR-DQ haplotypes were treated as single units for association and clustering because of strong linkage in the cohort. HLA typing covered class I and class II loci at four-digit resolution. A separate validation cohort of more than 100 different subjects was used in addition to the roughly 700-subject first cohort. An earlier analysis of 587 of the donors applied high-throughput TCR beta sequencing to assess whether each TCR beta V gene segment acted as functional or pseudogenic. To study patterns of TCR occurrence, a later analysis re-analyzed previously published TCR beta repertoires from just over 650 donors and added high-resolution HLA genotyping. A later genetic analysis used genome-wide SNP genotypes for about three fifths of the 666 donors, treating that subset as a discovery cohort. An early release that covered roughly 600 HLA-typed donors contained 300 to 350 gigabases of sequencing data and some 87 million unique TCR sequences. Across 300 to 400 genotyped donors of the cohort, an average of roughly 230,000 unique TCR beta nucleotide sequences per donor were sequenced, and roughly 18% of those sequences were non-productive. Donor age, sex, ethnicity and CMV serostatus were collected together with the repertoire data. All discovery cohort repertoires had been generated on a single sequencing platform. Rather than using new phenotypic data, the later analysis identified candidate immune exposures from TCR beta sequences and from how often those sequences occurred across donors.

Based on the germline V gene, the CDR1 and CDR2 sequences are ENHRY and SYGVKD. Reading from cysteine to phenylalanine, the CDR3 counts 15 amino acids. The CDR3 DNA has 45 bases and is translated from base 1. Relative to germline, V is missing 8 bases and J is missing 0 bases, with 6 bases of the junction outside any gene match. In total, more than 500 healthy bone marrow donors made up the cohort. At the time of sampling, all cohort members were nominally healthy, though unrecorded immune exposures were likely present. The donor tested CMV seropositive and was one of the 289 seropositive cohort members. A peripheral blood sample was provided by each donor, and peripheral blood mononuclear cells were used for TCR beta sequencing. The Qiagen DNeasy Blood Extraction Kit was used to extract genomic DNA from the blood cell samples. What the study reported, not specific to this receptor: The study gave a list of 150 to 200 TCR beta chains associated with cytomegalovirus. A few of the identified cytomegalovirus-associated TCR beta chains were confirmed in vitro to be specific for cytomegalovirus antigens. A further reported finding was that TCR beta sequences accurately predicted the HLA-A and HLA-B alleles for most subjects in the first cohort. The authors suggested that the approach could potentially be generalized to other disease states and immunological phenotypes. Roughly uniform sequencing depth across donors was assumed in presence/absence analyses, although this assumption may not hold. A later analysis reported that several top co-occurrence clusters appeared linked to parvovirus B19, influenza, CMV and Epstein-Barr virus. A later analysis found that HLA-associated TCR beta chains were more clonally expanded and had lower generation probabilities than equally common non-associated chains. Broadly in line with IMGT annotations, most TCR beta V segments showed up in productive rearrangements about 90% or about 30% of the time in an earlier analysis of 450 to 750 of the donors. When HLA alleles, especially DR and DQ, strongly co-occurred, TCR associations were difficult to assign to individual alleles. V-gene and J-gene trimming of TCR beta chains was associated with a missense DCLRE1C variant in a later genetic analysis, and the association was replicated in an independent cohort. For the cohort, immune exposure information was limited to CMV serostatus. According to a later analysis, most CMV-associated TCR beta chains appeared to be HLA-restricted, and the HLA associations seemed to be driven largely by CMV exposure. The earlier analysis of about 600 of the donors excluded seventeen rarely observed V segments, including chromosome 9 orphons, because counts were too low. Correlated functional status among segregating V segments might reflect linkage disequilibrium, but an unknown experimental factor could not be ruled out. The classifier was reported to diagnose cytomegalovirus status with high specificity and sensitivity in both the original and validation cohorts. In this cohort, only TCR beta chains were sequenced, and detectable features were limited by the absence of alpha or paired-chain data. Most TCR sequences were observed very rarely across donors, whereas some public TCRs were present in many individuals. At a false discovery rate of 0.05, a later analysis linked about 17,000 TCR beta sequences to specific HLA alleles. A later analysis found that TCR association rates varied across HLA loci, with DRB1 alleles showing the most associated TCRs and HLA-C alleles the fewest. A group of highly shared sequence variants was considered likely to be a technical artifact of the sequencing pipeline. Because HLA typing was missing for some donors at each locus, association tests included only the typed subset. Compared with the 666-donor mean, donors in an Asian-associated ancestry cluster had fewer N-insertions in productive TCRs, according to a later genetic analysis. Some IMGT-functional V segments, including TRBV6-2 and TRBV6-3, could not be distinguished by the 87-base-pair reads and were therefore excluded.

The receptor library was made with the immunoSEQ multiplex PCR assay. The multiplex PCR relied on a mix of 60 forward primers for TCR Vbeta segments and 13 reverse primers for TCR Jbeta segments. Amplification of the CDR3 region of rearranged TCR beta genes was performed with a multiplex PCR assay on genomic DNA. Amplified TCR beta libraries were sequenced as 87-base-pair reads on the Illumina HiSeq System. The study's own analysis went as follows. Across the 666 repertoires, a later analysis counted tens of millions of unique TCR beta chains, around 10 million of which were shared by at least two donors. Raw reads were error-corrected and collapsed into unique sequences by a nearest-neighbor algorithm in which closely related sequences were merged to remove PCR and sequencing errors. To assign V, D and J gene segments, CDR3 sequences were aligned to IMGT reference sequences. For a sequence to be retained, a match of at least six nucleotides was required to both a V gene segment and a J gene segment. Rearrangements were called productive when the CDR3 lacked stop codons and stayed in frame with V and J; all others were non-productive. Following IMGT convention, CDR3 was defined as the stretch from the second conserved V-encoded cysteine to the conserved J-encoded phenylalanine. The earlier analysis of 587 of the donors excluded sequences that lacked an unambiguous match to a single V gene segment. In an earlier analysis of approximately 590 of the donors, V segments were called functional above 56.7% productive rearrangements and were called segregating when the between-donor standard deviation exceeded 5%. A statistical classification framework was built to diagnose cytomegalovirus status from the catalog of TCR beta chain sequences. V and J gene assignment, in a later analysis, came from comparing TCR nucleotide sequences with IMGT/GENE-DB human TR gene sequences. A later analysis assigned CDR3 sequences and most-parsimonious VDJ recombination scenarios with the TCRdist pipeline. In a later analysis, every TCR beta chain was defined by the combination of its CDR3 amino acid sequence and its V-gene family, and reads without a unique V-gene family were dropped. In a later analysis, fewer than 650 highly shared, low-generation-probability nucleotide sequences were removed to address suspected cross-contamination and a sequencing artifact. In a later analysis, a clonal expansion index was calculated for each public chain from normalized within-repertoire ranks of inferred template counts. In a later analysis, generation probabilities were computed using a VDJ recombination model fitted to out-of-frame rearrangements, and the results were checked against IGoR. In a later analysis, TCR-TCR, TCR-HLA and TCR-CMV co-occurrence was scored with hypergeometric tests, and a repertoire-size bias correction was applied to TCR pairs. In a later analysis, false discovery rates were estimated by permuting HLA or CMV assignments 20 times. In a later analysis, co-occurring TCRs were grouped using DBSCAN, with TCRdist sequence similarity added in when clustering inside HLA-allele-positive subsets. For co-occurrence clustering, repertoires with fewer than 30,000 or more than 120,000 public chains were excluded, along with 5 or 6 repertoires with anomalous nucleotide sharing. TCRdb took over this immuneACCESS table, retaining in-frame rearrangements with V and J assigned. Such tables are incomplete; in checked studies, under half of the missing clones stem from an unresolved V gene, and the remainder is unexplained. V, J and clone size reflect that table, while D and trimming were determined from the DNA. For this sample there are 110,000 or so clones; over 60% appear just once. The leading ten clones occupy less than 6% of the sample.

The sequencing input was PBMCs. The rearranged segments are TRBV10-3 and TRBJ1-1, with 10 middle bases fitting TRBD1. The clonotype was recovered from a man in his late teens or twenties in good health and CMV-seropositive. CDR3 loop: CAIARQGAVNTEAFF. The DNA sequence is TGTGCCATCGCCCGACAGGGGGCGGTGAACACTGAAGCTTTCTTT.